This TCR beta chain was sequenced for a study of neoadjuvant anti-PD-1 for oral cavity cancer. Across the study: Patients mostly received three to four biweekly nivolumab doses at 3 mg/kg before surgery.

TCRdb keeps only in-frame clones here, not all; method: immunoSEQ multiplex PCR. The sample includes about 80,000 clones, 84% of them seen just once. These newly diagnosed stage II-IVA oral cavity squamous cell carcinoma patients had no prior systemic or radiation treatment. No culture or expansion preceded analysis of these blood cells. CDR1 GTSNPN and CDR2 SVGIG come from the germline V gene (reference sequence). The CDR3 length is 15 residues. The ends were cut back, 2 bases at V and 0 bases at J, with 10 bases in the middle. J is TRBJ2-2 and V is TRBV30; D unresolved. The specimen was PBMCs, collected before nivolumab (anti-PD-1) treatment. The TCR originated in a person between 40 and 80 years old with oral cavity squamous cell carcinoma. CDR3 amino acids: CAWSFGRANTGELFF. The CDR3 bases are TGTGCCTGGAGTTTCGGGCGCGCGAACACCGGGGAGCTGTTTTTT.